The clone carrying this TCR beta chain has at least ten counts. These data come from a study of T cells in Graves' hyperthyroidism and ophthalmopathy. The V gene lost 4 bases and the J gene lost 12 bases, with 9 bases spanning the gap. This CDR3 has 10 amino acids. TCR beta CDR3 regions were amplified from RNA transcripts. Initially, a first-round RT-PCR of the TCR CDR3 employed the HTBI primer set. TCRdb passed the multiplex PCR reads through MiXCR, listing each CDR3 protein once. The data contain 270,000 or so distinct CDR3 sequences, 25% of them singletons. This TCR derives from a man in his forties or fifties with Graves' hyperthyroidism that later progressed to Graves' ophthalmopathy. The chain combines TRBV12-3 or TRBV12-4 with TRBJ1-1; D gene unclear. What was sequenced was blood. In DNA form, the CDR3 reads TGTGCCAGCAGTTCACCCGGGTCTTTCTTT. This sequence encodes CASSSPGSFF.